This is a list of T cell receptor beta chains from one sample in a study of beta chain features in type 1 diabetes. This table comes from immunoSEQ multiplex PCR, and its TCRdb copy is limited to in-frame clones, with some not included. The sample includes roughly 250,000 clones, roughly 70% of them seen just once. Sequenced material: naive CD4+ T cells from blood. Source of these receptors: a man in his thirties or forties in good health. The CDR3 runs from the conserved cysteine through the conserved F or W. Each record gives: D gene, V gene, clone size, J gene, CDR3 protein, CDR3 DNA. D genes are given only for firm matches. The listing skips clone size in some rows; elsewhere it reads once, few, many or a size class.

NA	TRBV28	NA	TRBJ2-7	CASSLEPYEQYF	TGTGCCAGCAGTTTGGAGCCCTACGAGCAGTACTTC
NA	TRBV18	NA	TRBJ1-6	CASSPIINSPLHF	TGTGCCAGCTCACCAATCATCAATTCACCCCTCCACTTT
NA	TRBV30	NA	TRBJ1-3	CAWSVGTGNTIYF	TGTGCCTGGAGTGTAGGCACGGGGAACACCATATATTTT
TRBD2	TRBV29-1	NA	TRBJ2-7	CSVEDRGRDGGEQYF	TGCAGCGTTGAAGATCGGGGGAGGGATGGTGGCGAGCAGTACTTC
TRBD2	TRBV7-9	NA	TRBJ2-7	CASSLERERPYEQYF	TGTGCCAGCAGCTTAGAGCGGGAGCGCCCCTACGAGCAGTACTTC
NA	TRBV7-2	NA	TRBJ2-1	CASSLSFRDNEQFF	TGTGCCAGCAGCTTATCCTTCCGCGACAATGAGCAGTTCTTC
NA	TRBV29-1	NA	TRBJ1-1	CSVGQQGAEAFF	TGCAGCGTCGGACAGCAGGGCGCTGAAGCTTTCTTT
TRBD2	TRBV30	NA	TRBJ2-7	CAWQLAVSYEQYF	TGTGCCTGGCAGCTAGCGGTTTCCTACGAGCAGTACTTC
NA	TRBV5-1	once	TRBJ2-7	CASSSRTSTYEQYF	TGCGCCAGCAGCTCCCGAACTTCCACCTACGAGCAGTACTTC
NA	TRBV5-4	NA	TRBJ1-2	CASSPKDSYGYTF	TGTGCCAGCAGCCCCAAGGACTCTTATGGCTACACCTTC
NA	TRBV29-1	NA	TRBJ1-3	CSVKGRTGNTIYF	TGCAGCGTCAAAGGGAGAACTGGAAACACCATATATTTT